This record concerns one TCR beta chain sequence. Its antigen is unknown. The sample belongs to a study of cytomegalovirus exposure and HLA in healthy donors. Overall study findings and caveats: As confirmed in vitro, three CMV-associated chains were specific for CMV antigens. The analysis excluded some indistinguishable V segments, including TRBV6-2 and TRBV6-3. A later analysis showed that HLA-associated TCR beta chains had undergone more clonal expansion than equally common others.

The germline V gene encodes CDR1 SNHLY and CDR2 FYNNEI. CDR3 length: 12 residues. PCR involved 60 Vbeta and 13 Jbeta primers. Profiled with immunoSEQ multiplex PCR; TCRdb holds only in-frame clones, not every one. Its listing shows some 75,000 clones. The chain is built from TRBV2 and TRBJ1-2; the D is unclear. Material: PBMCs. The sequence came from a man in his forties or fifties in good health and CMV-seronegative. CDR3: CAGYAVGYGYTF. Written as DNA, the CDR3 is TGTGCGGGTTATGCGGTGGGCTATGGCTACACCTTC.